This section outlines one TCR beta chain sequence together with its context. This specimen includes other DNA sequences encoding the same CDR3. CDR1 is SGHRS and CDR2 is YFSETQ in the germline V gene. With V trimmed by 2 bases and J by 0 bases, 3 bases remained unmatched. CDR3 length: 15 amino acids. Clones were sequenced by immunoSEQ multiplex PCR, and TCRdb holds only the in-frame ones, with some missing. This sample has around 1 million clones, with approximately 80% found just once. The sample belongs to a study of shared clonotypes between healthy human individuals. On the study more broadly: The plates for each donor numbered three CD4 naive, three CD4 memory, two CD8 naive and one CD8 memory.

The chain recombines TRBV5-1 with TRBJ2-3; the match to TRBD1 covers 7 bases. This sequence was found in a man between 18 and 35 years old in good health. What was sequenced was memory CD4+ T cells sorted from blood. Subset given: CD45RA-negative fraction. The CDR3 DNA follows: TGCGCCAGCAGCTTCGGGACAGCTAGCACAGATACGCAGTATTTT. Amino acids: CASSFGTASTDTQYF.